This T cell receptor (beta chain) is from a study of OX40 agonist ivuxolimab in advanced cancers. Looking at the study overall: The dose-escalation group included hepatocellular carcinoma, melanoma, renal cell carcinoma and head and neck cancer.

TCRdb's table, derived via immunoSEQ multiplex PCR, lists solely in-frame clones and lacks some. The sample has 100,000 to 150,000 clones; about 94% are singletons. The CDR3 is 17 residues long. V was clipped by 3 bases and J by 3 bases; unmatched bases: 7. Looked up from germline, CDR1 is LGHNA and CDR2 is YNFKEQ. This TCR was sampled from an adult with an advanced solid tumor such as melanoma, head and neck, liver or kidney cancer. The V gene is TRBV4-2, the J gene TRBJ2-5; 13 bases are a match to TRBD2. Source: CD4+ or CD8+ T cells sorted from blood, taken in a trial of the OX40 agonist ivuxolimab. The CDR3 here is CASSHWTSGSQKETQYF. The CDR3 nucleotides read TGTGCCAGCAGCCATTGGACTAGCGGGAGCCAAAAAGAGACCCAGTACTTC.